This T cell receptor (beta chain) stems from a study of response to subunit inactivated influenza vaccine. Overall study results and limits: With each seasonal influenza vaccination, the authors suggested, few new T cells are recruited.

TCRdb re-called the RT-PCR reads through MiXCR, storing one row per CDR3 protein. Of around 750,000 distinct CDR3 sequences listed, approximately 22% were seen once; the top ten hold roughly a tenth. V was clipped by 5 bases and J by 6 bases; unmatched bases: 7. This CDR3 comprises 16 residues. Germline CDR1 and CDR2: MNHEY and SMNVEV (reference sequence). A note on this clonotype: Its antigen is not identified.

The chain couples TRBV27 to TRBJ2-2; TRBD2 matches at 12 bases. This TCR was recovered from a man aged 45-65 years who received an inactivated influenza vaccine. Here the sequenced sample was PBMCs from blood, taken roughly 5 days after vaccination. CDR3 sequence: CASSPGTSGWSGELFF. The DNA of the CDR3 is TGTGCCAGCAGTCCTGGGACTAGCGGGTGGTCCGGGGAGCTGTTTTTT.